Listed below are T cell receptor beta chains from one sample, sequenced in a study of OX40 agonist ivuxolimab in advanced cancers. The assay was immunoSEQ multiplex PCR, and TCRdb's table has in-frame clones only and misses some. In the table there are about 58,000 clones, 75% to 90% of which are singletons. The input for sequencing was CD4+ or CD8+ T cells sorted from blood, taken in a trial of the OX40 agonist ivuxolimab. All receptors come from an adult with an advanced solid tumor such as melanoma, head and neck, liver or kidney cancer. Each CDR3 is given with its conserved first and last residue. A D gene is named only where the DNA matches it firmly. Only some rows state a clone size, as once, few, many or a class for expanded clones.

v_call: TRBV28; d_call: .; clone_size: once; j_call: TRBJ2-1; cdr3_nt: TGTGCCAGCAGTTTACAGGTACAGGGTAAGATCTTC; cdr3_aa: CASSLQVQGKIF
v_call: TRBV9; d_call: TRBD1; clone_size: few; j_call: TRBJ2-2; cdr3_nt: TGTGCCAGCAGCCCAGGACAGGGAAGGGACACCGGGGAGCTGTTTTTT; cdr3_aa: CASSPGQGRDTGELFF
v_call: TRBV29-1; d_call: .; clone_size: .; j_call: TRBJ2-7; cdr3_nt: TGCAGCGTTGAAGAGGGGGGGGCTCGGGGCGAGCAGTACTTC; cdr3_aa: CSVEEGGARGEQYF
v_call: TRBV15; d_call: TRBD1; clone_size: .; j_call: TRBJ2-5; cdr3_nt: TGTGCCACCAGCAGGGGCGGACAGGGTAAAGAGACCCAGTACTTC; cdr3_aa: CATSRGGQGKETQYF
v_call: TRBV13; d_call: TRBD1; clone_size: .; j_call: TRBJ2-1; cdr3_nt: TGTGCCAGCAGCGCCGGGACAGGAAGGCCCCATGAGCAGTTCTTC; cdr3_aa: CASSAGTGRPHEQFF
v_call: TRBV6-5; d_call: .; clone_size: once; j_call: TRBJ2-7; cdr3_nt: TGTGCCAGCAGTTACTCTCCTCGGGATTACGAGCAGTACTTC; cdr3_aa: CASSYSPRDYEQYF
v_call: TRBV18; d_call: TRBD1; clone_size: few; j_call: TRBJ2-3; cdr3_nt: TGTGCCAGCTCACCGCCTATTGGGACAGTGCAGGGCACAGATACGCAGTATTTT; cdr3_aa: CASSPPIGTVQGTDTQYF
v_call: TRBV5-8; d_call: .; clone_size: .; j_call: TRBJ1-5; cdr3_nt: TGTGCCAGCAGCTTGGCGTTTGGGGGGATGGAGCCCCAGCATTTT; cdr3_aa: CASSLAFGGMEPQHF
v_call: TRBV18; d_call: TRBD1; clone_size: few; j_call: TRBJ1-1; cdr3_nt: TGTGCCAGCTCACCGTTGGACAGGGACACTGAAGCTTTCTTT; cdr3_aa: CASSPLDRDTEAFF
v_call: TRBV5-1; d_call: TRBD1; clone_size: .; j_call: TRBJ2-1; cdr3_nt: TGCGCCAGCTTTGGGACAGGGTATGAGCAGTTCTTC; cdr3_aa: CASFGTGYEQFF
v_call: TRBV5-1; d_call: .; clone_size: .; j_call: TRBJ2-3; cdr3_nt: TGCGCCAGCCGACTAGAAGGAGATACGCAGTATTTT; cdr3_aa: CASRLEGDTQYF
v_call: TRBV15; d_call: .; clone_size: .; j_call: TRBJ1-2; cdr3_nt: TGTGCCACCAGCAGAGGGACAGATGGCTACACCTTC; cdr3_aa: CATSRGTDGYTF
v_call: TRBV29-1; d_call: .; clone_size: .; j_call: TRBJ2-5; cdr3_nt: TGCAGCGTTGCGCGACAGGAAGGGGAGACCCAGTACTTC; cdr3_aa: CSVARQEGETQYF
v_call: TRBV19; d_call: .; clone_size: once; j_call: TRBJ1-5; cdr3_nt: TGTGCCACTCATCCCCCGGGAAGGAGTCAGCCCCAGCATTTT; cdr3_aa: CATHPPGRSQPQHF
v_call: TRBV27; d_call: .; clone_size: .; j_call: TRBJ1-5; cdr3_nt: TGTGCCAGCAGTTCCACAGGGAATCAGCCCCAGCATTTT; cdr3_aa: CASSSTGNQPQHF
v_call: TRBV15; d_call: .; clone_size: .; j_call: TRBJ2-1; cdr3_nt: TGTGCCACCAGCAGGGTAGGACTCAACAATGAGCAGTTCTTC; cdr3_aa: CATSRVGLNNEQFF
v_call: TRBV11-2; d_call: .; clone_size: .; j_call: TRBJ1-5; cdr3_nt: TGTGCCAGCCAACTGGGGAGCAATCAGCCCCAGCATTTT; cdr3_aa: CASQLGSNQPQHF
v_call: TRBV6-1; d_call: .; clone_size: .; j_call: TRBJ2-6; cdr3_nt: TGTGCCAGCAGTGAAGTTTTGGGGGGTGCAGCGGGCTCTGGGGCCAACGTCCTGACTTTC; cdr3_aa: CASSEVLGGAAGSGANVLTF
v_call: TRBV6-6; d_call: TRBD2; clone_size: .; j_call: TRBJ2-5; cdr3_nt: TGTGCCAGCGGAGCCCCAGGGACTAGTGCCCAGTACTTC; cdr3_aa: CASGAPGTSAQYF
v_call: TRBV18; d_call: .; clone_size: few; j_call: TRBJ1-6; cdr3_nt: TGTGCCAGCTCACCACGGTGGGGGACCAGTAATTCACCCCTCCACTTT; cdr3_aa: CASSPRWGTSNSPLHF
v_call: TRBV7-3; d_call: TRBD1; clone_size: .; j_call: TRBJ2-5; cdr3_nt: TGTGCCAGCAGCCCTCCGGGACAGGGTCCAGCGACCCAGTACTTC; cdr3_aa: CASSPPGQGPATQYF
v_call: TRBV5-1; d_call: TRBD1; clone_size: .; j_call: TRBJ1-2; cdr3_nt: TGCGCCAGCAGCGACAGGGGGCGCGACTATGGCTACACCTTC; cdr3_aa: CASSDRGRDYGYTF